One and the same sample provided the 16 T cell receptor beta chains below, sequenced in a study of T cell responses to AZD1222 COVID-19 vaccine. Data came from immunoSEQ multiplex PCR; TCRdb stores just in-frame clones and leaves some out. The sample includes around 50,000 clones, approximately 83% seen only once; the top ten take around 6.5%. The specimen was peripheral blood, collected 28 days after the second AZD1222 dose. These receptors were taken from an adult who received the AZD1222 COVID-19 vaccine.

This clone was observed a single time. V usage is TRBV7-9 and J usage is TRBJ2-7; D not certain. Trimming stripped 6 bases from V and 0 bases from J, with 9 bases between. The CDR3 spans 13 residues. Germline CDR1 SEHNR, CDR2 FQNEAQ (reference sequence). The CDR3 is CASRPTTSYEQYF. The CDR3 DNA sequence: TGTGCCAGCAGACCAACAACCTCCTACGAGCAGTACTTC.

The rearrangement links TRBV6-5 to TRBJ1-5; maybe TRBD1 (5 bases). CDR1 and CDR2 from the germline V gene are MNHEY and SVGAGI. This CDR3 region has 15 residues. The V gene lost 8 bases and the J gene lost 1 base, with 15 bases spanning the gap. The CDR3 loop is CASSVVSGSNQPQHF. DNA for the CDR3: TGTGCCAGCTCCGTCGTGTCAGGGAGCAATCAGCCCCAGCATTTT.

The genes are TRBV3-1 (or the pseudogene TRBV3-2) and TRBJ1-1; D is undetermined. Looked up from germline, CDR1 is LGHDT and CDR2 is YNNKEL (reference sequence). V gave up 4 bases and J gave up 3 bases, with 12 bases separating them. The CDR3 is 14 residues long. The CDR3 here is CASSPRAWDTEAFF. The CDR3 bases are TGTGCCAGCAGCCCCCGGGCCTGGGACACTGAAGCTTTCTTT.

The rearrangement joins TRBV27 to TRBJ1-2; tentative D call: TRBD1 (5 bases). V was cut by 3 bases and J by 4 bases, with 15 bases left in between. Looked up from germline, CDR1 is MNHEY and CDR2 is SMNVEV (reference sequence). This CDR3 comprises 15 residues. CDR3 bases: TGTGCCAGCAGTTTTAAGGGGACGGAGGCCTATGGCTACACCTTC. This encodes CASSFKGTEAYGYTF.

This clone was picked up a small number of times. The chain joins TRBV5-1 to TRBJ2-5; D remains unclear. Trimming stripped 3 bases from V and 2 bases from J, with 17 bases between. CDR1 and CDR2 from the germline V gene are SGHRS and YFSETQ. The CDR3 contains 16 residues. CDR3 DNA sequence: TGCGCCAGCAGCTCATCAAGGTCTGGACGGCAAGAGACCCAGTACTTC. Translation: CASSSSRSGRQETQYF.

The rearrangement uses TRBV30 and TRBJ1-2; possible D gene TRBD1, 6 bases. CDR3 length: 13 amino acids. V lost 4 bases, J lost 4 bases, and 13 bases lay in between. Looked up from germline, CDR1 is GTSNPN and CDR2 is SVGIG (reference sequence). CDR3: CAWKQGAFYGYTF. The CDR3, as DNA: TGTGCCTGGAAACAGGGAGCATTCTATGGCTACACCTTC.

V gene TRBV4-2 combines with J gene TRBJ2-3; D is perhaps TRBD2 (7 bases). Germline-derived CDR1 and CDR2 are LGHNA and YNFKEQ. This CDR3 contains 18 residues. Trimming left V 3 bases short and J 0 bases short, with 19 bases between. CDR3 in DNA: TGTGCCAGCAGCCAGGAAGGCGGGAGAGGGGGGAGCACAGATACGCAGTATTTT. Translating gives CASSQEGGRGGSTDTQYF.

This clone came up a few times. The gene calls are TRBV7-8 and TRBJ2-2; 9 bases agree with TRBD1. The CDR3 sequence is 16 residues long. CDR1 is SGHVS, CDR2 FQNEAQ, per germline. The V gene end was trimmed by 1 base and the J gene end by 4 bases; junction bases not matched to a gene: 4. The CDR3: CASSLGQGGSTGELFF. The CDR3 DNA is TGTGCCAGCAGCTTAGGACAGGGGGGCAGCACCGGGGAGCTGTTTTTT.

This chain joins TRBV25-1 and TRBJ1-5; TRBD1 might be the D (5 bases). Trimming removed 6 bases at V and 4 bases at J, with 16 bases between. The CDR3 consists of 15 residues. Germline V gives CDR1 MGHDK, CDR2 SYGVNS. Written as DNA, the CDR3 is TGTGCCAGCAGCGGTCGGGGGAGTCGAAATCAGCCCCAGCATTTT. Translated, it gives CASSGRGSRNQPQHF.

The chain employs TRBV12-3 or TRBV12-4 and TRBJ2-1, with D unresolved. This CDR3 has 12 residues. Trimming removed 2 bases from V and 9 bases from J, with 8 bases in between. The CDR3 loop reads CASSLRAGEQFF. DNA for the CDR3: TGTGCCAGCAGTTTACGGGCAGGTGAGCAGTTCTTC.

This chain connects TRBV18 to TRBJ1-3; maybe TRBD1 (6 bases). The germline V gene has CDR1 KGHSH and CDR2 LQKENI. Trimming left V 6 bases short and J 3 bases short, with 9 bases between. This CDR3 contains 13 residues. The CDR3 region is CASSLDSGNTIYF. Written as DNA, the CDR3 is TGTGCCAGCTCCCTGGACAGTGGAAACACCATATATTTT. Based on the CDR3 plus reference TRBV18 and TRBJ1-3, the full variable domain is NAGVMQNPRHLVRRRGQEARLRCSPMKGHSHVYWYRQLPEEGLKFMVYLQKENIIDESGMPKERFSAEFPKEGPSILRIQQVVRGDSAAYFCASSLDSGNTIYFGEGSWLTVV.

The chain carries TRBV6-5 and TRBJ2-3; D is perhaps TRBD1 (6 bases). This CDR3 comprises 13 residues. Trimming shortened V by 5 bases and J by 6 bases, and 12 bases separated the two germline ends. Germline CDR1 and CDR2: MNHEY and SVGAGI. The CDR3 protein is CASSNRVPDTQYF. CDR3 nucleotide sequence: TGTGCCAGCAGTAACAGGGTCCCCGATACGCAGTATTTT.

This chain connects TRBV30 to TRBJ2-7; D unclear. The CDR3 totals 12 residues. Germline loops: CDR1 GTSNPN, CDR2 SVGIG (reference sequence). V was cut by 4 bases and J by 0 bases, with 7 bases left in between. CDR3 residues: CAWMVSSYEQYF. In nucleotides, the CDR3 is TGTGCCTGGATGGTCAGCTCCTACGAGCAGTACTTC.

The chain uses TRBV6-5 and TRBJ1-1; TRBD1 agrees at 7 bases. The J segment lost 6 bases and the V segment lost 7 bases, leaving 8 bases of the junction unmatched. The CDR3 sequence is 13 residues long. Germline CDR1 is MNHEY and CDR2 is SVGAGI. As DNA, the CDR3 is TGTGCCAGCACCCTCGGACAGGCCTCTGAAGCTTTCTTT. Amino acid sequence: CASTLGQASEAFF.

This chain links TRBV24-1 with TRBJ2-1; the D gene is possibly TRBD2 (5 bases). CDR1 and CDR2 (germline): KGHDR, SFDVKD. V was clipped by 4 bases and J by 5 bases, with 17 bases between them. The CDR3 length is 16 residues. In DNA form, the CDR3 reads TGTGCCACCAGTGACCCGTCCGGCGGGCGTGACAATGAGCAGTTCTTC. It codes for CATSDPSGGRDNEQFF.

The chain joins TRBV11-3 to TRBJ2-1; D is unresolved. The CDR3 sequence is 16 residues long. Between the trimmed V and J ends, which lost 0 bases and 0 bases, there was a span of 9 bases. Germline V gives CDR1 SGHNT, CDR2 YENEEA. As DNA, the CDR3 is TGTGCCAGCAGCTTAGACCATCCGAGCTCCTACAATGAGCAGTTCTTC. The encoded protein is CASSLDHPSSYNEQFF.